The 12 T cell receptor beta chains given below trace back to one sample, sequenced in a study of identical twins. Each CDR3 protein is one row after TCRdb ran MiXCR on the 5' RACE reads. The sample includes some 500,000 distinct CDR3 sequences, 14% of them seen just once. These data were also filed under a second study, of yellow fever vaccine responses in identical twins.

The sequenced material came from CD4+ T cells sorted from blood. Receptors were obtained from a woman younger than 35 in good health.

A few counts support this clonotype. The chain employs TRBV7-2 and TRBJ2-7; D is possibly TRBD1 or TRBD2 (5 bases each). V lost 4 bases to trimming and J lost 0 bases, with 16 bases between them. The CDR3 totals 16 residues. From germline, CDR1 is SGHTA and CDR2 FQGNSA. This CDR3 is CASSSDHKGTSYEQYF. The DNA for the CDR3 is TGTGCCAGCAGCTCGGACCATAAGGGGACCTCCTACGAGCAGTACTTC.

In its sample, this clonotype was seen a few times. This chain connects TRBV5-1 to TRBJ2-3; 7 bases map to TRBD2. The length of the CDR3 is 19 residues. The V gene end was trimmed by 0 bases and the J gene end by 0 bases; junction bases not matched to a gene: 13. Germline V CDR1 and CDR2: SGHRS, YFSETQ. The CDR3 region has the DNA TGCGCCAGCAGCTTGGTTTTGGGAAATTTGCGGGGGAGCACAGATACGCAGTATTTT. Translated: CASSLVLGNLRGSTDTQYF.

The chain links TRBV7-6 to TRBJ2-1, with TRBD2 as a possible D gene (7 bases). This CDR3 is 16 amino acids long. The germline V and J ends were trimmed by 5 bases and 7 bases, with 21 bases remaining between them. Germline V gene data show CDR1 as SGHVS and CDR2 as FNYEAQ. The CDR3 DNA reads TGTGCCAGCAGCCCCAAAATTGGGGGGGCGGGGAATGAGCAGTTCTTC. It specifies CASSPKIGGAGNEQFF.

The CDR3 nucleotides are TGCAGTGCTAGAGATCACGCGACAGGGCCCTACGAGCAGTACTTC. Amino acid sequence: CSARDHATGPYEQYF. This chain uses TRBV20-1 with TRBJ2-7; 7 nucleotides agree with TRBD1. The CDR3 loop spans 15 amino acids. The trim removed 0 bases at V and 2 bases at J, leaving 7 bases unmatched. Germline CDR1 DFQATT, CDR2 SNEGSKA (reference sequence).

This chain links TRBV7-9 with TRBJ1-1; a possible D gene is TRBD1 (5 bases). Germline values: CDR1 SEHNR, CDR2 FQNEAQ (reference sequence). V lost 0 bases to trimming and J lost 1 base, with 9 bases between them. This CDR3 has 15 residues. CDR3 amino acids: CASSLALGANTEAFF. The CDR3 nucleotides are TGTGCCAGCAGCTTAGCGCTAGGGGCGAACACTGAAGCTTTCTTT.

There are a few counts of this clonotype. This chain's CDR3 is CASSQGLGGPGTGELFF. The CDR3 nucleotides are TGTGCCAGCAGCCAAGGTCTCGGGGGCCCAGGCACCGGGGAGCTGTTTTTT. The chain joins TRBV3-1 to TRBJ2-2; the D call may be TRBD1 or TRBD2 (6 bases each). Trimming took 1 base from V and 4 from J, leaving 16 bases between them. This CDR3 region has 17 residues. Germline-derived CDR1 and CDR2 are LGHDT and YNNKEL (reference sequence).

The CDR3 here is CASSASSPREKLFF. The CDR3 DNA follows: TGTGCCAGCAGTGCGTCCAGCCCTCGTGAAAAACTGTTTTTT. J is TRBJ1-4 and V is TRBV6-1; D is unresolved. Trimming shortened V by 4 bases and J by 7 bases, and 13 bases separated the two germline ends. The CDR3 extends over 14 amino acids. Germline V gene lookup returns CDR1 MNHNS and CDR2 SASEGT.

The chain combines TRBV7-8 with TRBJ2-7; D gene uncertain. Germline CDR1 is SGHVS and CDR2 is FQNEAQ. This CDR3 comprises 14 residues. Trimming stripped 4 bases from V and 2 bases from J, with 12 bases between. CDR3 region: CASSSGIRPYEQYF. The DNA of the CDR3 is TGTGCCAGCAGCTCAGGCATTAGACCCTACGAGCAGTACTTC. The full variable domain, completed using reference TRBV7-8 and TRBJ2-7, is GAGVSQSPRYKVAKRGQDVALRCDPISGHVSLFWYQQALGQGPEFLTYFQNEAQLDKSGLPSDRFFAERPEGSVSTLKIQRTQQEDSAVYLCASSSGIRPYEQYFGPGTRLTVT.

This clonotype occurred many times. This CDR3 is CAISPVGGGTYNEQFF. CDR3 bases: TGTGCCATCAGCCCGGTTGGGGGGGGAACCTACAATGAGCAGTTCTTC. The chain has TRBV10-3 and TRBJ2-1; 7 bases line up with TRBD2. The trim removed 6 bases at V and 2 bases at J, leaving 10 bases unmatched. The CDR3 has 16 amino acids. CDR1 is ENHRY and CDR2 is SYGVKD in the germline V gene.

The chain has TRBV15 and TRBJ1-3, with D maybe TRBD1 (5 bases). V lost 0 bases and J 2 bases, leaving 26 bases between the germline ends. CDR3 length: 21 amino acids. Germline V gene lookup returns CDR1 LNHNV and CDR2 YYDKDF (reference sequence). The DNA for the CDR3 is TGTGCCACCAGCAGAGATCTTGGCAGGGACCGGCGGGTCAGGGCTGGAAACACCATATATTTT. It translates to CATSRDLGRDRRVRAGNTIYF.

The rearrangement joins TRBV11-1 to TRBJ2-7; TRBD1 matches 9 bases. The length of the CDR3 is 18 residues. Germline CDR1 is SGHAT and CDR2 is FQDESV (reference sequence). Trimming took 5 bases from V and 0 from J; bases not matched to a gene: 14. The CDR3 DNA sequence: TGTGCCAGCAGCCCCGGACAGGGGCCCAAAGTTTCCTCCTACGAGCAGTACTTC. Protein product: CASSPGQGPKVSSYEQYF. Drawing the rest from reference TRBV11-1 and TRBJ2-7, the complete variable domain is EAEVAQSPRYKITEKSQAVAFWCDPISGHATLYWYRQILGQGPELLVQFQDESVVDDSQLPKDRFSAERLKGVDSTLKIQPAELGDSAMYLCASSPGQGPKVSSYEQYFGPGTRLTVT.

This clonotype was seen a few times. The CDR3 sequence is CAISESRQDGYTF. In DNA, the CDR3 is TGTGCCATCAGTGAGTCGCGTCAGGATGGCTACACCTTC. The gene calls are TRBV10-3 and TRBJ1-2; no definite D call. This CDR3 is 13 amino acids long. From germline, CDR1 is ENHRY and CDR2 SYGVKD. V was clipped by 0 bases and J by 6 bases, with 8 bases between them.